This T cell receptor (beta chain) came from a study of blood T cell repertoires in COVID-19. Study-level background: The United States, Italy and Spain were the sources of the acute and convalescent COVID-19 samples.

Unmatched junction bases numbered 8, after V lost 3 bases and J lost 2 bases. The CDR3 runs 17 residues. Germline lookup yields CDR1 GTSNPN and CDR2 SVGIG (reference sequence). Some clones are missing from TCRdb's copy, which holds only in-frame ones; the method was immunoSEQ multiplex PCR. The sample records about 430,000 clones, more than 75% being singletons. The rearrangement joins TRBV30 to TRBJ2-3; TRBD2 matches at 13 bases. Material for sequencing was PBMCs or T cells enriched from blood (not recorded which). This TCR came from a woman aged 25 to 45 with acute COVID-19. This CDR3 reads CAWSARGLAGITDTQYF. The CDR3 bases are TGTGCCTGGAGCGCGCGGGGACTAGCGGGGATCACAGATACGCAGTATTTT.